The clone carrying this T cell receptor beta chain was found many times. Its cognate antigen is unknown. This entry belongs to a study of neurological immune-mediated disorders. Regarding the study as a whole: Multiple sclerosis, the disease with the least TCR clonal expansion, fell below healthy controls, whereas HTLV-1-associated myelopathy showed the most. Private repertoires in all groups were suggested by the absence of shared CDR3 amino acid sequences among expanded clones across subjects.

TCRdb processed the 5' RACE reads anew with MiXCR; each CDR3 protein has one entry. The repertoire consists of roughly 21,000 distinct CDR3 sequences, with approximately 15% occurring once and the leading ten covering less than 9.5%. From germline, CDR1 is LGHNA and CDR2 YNFKEQ. Trimming pared 6 bases from V and 2 bases from J, leaving 15 bases between. The CDR3 loop spans 15 amino acids. The TCR was taken from a woman aged 18-29 years with multiple sclerosis. Material for sequencing was CD8+ T cells from blood. The chain carries TRBV4-2 and TRBJ2-3, with no clear D. The CDR3 DNA reads as TGTGCCAGCAGTCCAAGACTCATCTTCACAGATACGCAGTATTTT. Translated, it gives CASSPRLIFTDTQYF.